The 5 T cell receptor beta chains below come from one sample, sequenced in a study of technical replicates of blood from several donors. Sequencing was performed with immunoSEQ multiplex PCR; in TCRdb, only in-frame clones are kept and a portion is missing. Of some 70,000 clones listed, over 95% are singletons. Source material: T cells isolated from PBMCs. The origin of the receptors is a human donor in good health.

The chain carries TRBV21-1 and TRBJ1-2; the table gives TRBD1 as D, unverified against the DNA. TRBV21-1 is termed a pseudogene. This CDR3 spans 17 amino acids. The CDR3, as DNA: TGTGCCAGCAGCTGGACAGGGCTGAATTCAGCTAACTATGGCTACACCTTC. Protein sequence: CASSWTGLNSANYGYTF.

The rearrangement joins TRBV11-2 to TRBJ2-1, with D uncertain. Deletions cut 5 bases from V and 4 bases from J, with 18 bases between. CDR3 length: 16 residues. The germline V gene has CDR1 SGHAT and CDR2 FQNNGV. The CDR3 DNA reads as TGTGCCAGCAGCCCGGATCTTCAGCGAGTGTACAATGAGCAGTTCTTC. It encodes CASSPDLQRVYNEQFF.

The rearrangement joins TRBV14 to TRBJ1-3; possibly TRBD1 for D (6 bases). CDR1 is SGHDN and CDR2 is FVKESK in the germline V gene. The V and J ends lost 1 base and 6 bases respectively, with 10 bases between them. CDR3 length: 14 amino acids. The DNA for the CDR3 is TGTGCCAGCAGCCAAGCAGGGGCTGTAAACACCATATATTTT. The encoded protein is CASSQAGAVNTIYF.

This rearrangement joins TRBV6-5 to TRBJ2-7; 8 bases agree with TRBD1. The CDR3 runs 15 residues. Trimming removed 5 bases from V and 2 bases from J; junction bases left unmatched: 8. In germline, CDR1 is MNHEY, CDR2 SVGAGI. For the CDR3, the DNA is TGTGCCAGCAGTCCAGAGCCAGGGGGCACCTACGAGCAGTACTTC. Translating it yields CASSPEPGGTYEQYF.

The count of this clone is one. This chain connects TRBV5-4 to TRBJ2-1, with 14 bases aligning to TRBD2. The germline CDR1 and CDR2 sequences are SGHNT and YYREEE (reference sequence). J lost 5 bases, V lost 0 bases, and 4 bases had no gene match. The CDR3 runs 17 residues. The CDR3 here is CASSLGLAGGGDNEQFF. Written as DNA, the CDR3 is TGTGCCAGCAGCTTGGGACTAGCGGGAGGGGGGGACAATGAGCAGTTCTTC. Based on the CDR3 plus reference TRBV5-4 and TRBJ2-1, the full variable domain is ETGVTQSPTHLIKTRGQQVTLRCSSQSGHNTVSWYQQALGQGPQFIFQYYREEENGRGNFPPRFSGLQFPNYSSELNVNALELDDSALYLCASSLGLAGGGDNEQFFGPGTRLTVL.